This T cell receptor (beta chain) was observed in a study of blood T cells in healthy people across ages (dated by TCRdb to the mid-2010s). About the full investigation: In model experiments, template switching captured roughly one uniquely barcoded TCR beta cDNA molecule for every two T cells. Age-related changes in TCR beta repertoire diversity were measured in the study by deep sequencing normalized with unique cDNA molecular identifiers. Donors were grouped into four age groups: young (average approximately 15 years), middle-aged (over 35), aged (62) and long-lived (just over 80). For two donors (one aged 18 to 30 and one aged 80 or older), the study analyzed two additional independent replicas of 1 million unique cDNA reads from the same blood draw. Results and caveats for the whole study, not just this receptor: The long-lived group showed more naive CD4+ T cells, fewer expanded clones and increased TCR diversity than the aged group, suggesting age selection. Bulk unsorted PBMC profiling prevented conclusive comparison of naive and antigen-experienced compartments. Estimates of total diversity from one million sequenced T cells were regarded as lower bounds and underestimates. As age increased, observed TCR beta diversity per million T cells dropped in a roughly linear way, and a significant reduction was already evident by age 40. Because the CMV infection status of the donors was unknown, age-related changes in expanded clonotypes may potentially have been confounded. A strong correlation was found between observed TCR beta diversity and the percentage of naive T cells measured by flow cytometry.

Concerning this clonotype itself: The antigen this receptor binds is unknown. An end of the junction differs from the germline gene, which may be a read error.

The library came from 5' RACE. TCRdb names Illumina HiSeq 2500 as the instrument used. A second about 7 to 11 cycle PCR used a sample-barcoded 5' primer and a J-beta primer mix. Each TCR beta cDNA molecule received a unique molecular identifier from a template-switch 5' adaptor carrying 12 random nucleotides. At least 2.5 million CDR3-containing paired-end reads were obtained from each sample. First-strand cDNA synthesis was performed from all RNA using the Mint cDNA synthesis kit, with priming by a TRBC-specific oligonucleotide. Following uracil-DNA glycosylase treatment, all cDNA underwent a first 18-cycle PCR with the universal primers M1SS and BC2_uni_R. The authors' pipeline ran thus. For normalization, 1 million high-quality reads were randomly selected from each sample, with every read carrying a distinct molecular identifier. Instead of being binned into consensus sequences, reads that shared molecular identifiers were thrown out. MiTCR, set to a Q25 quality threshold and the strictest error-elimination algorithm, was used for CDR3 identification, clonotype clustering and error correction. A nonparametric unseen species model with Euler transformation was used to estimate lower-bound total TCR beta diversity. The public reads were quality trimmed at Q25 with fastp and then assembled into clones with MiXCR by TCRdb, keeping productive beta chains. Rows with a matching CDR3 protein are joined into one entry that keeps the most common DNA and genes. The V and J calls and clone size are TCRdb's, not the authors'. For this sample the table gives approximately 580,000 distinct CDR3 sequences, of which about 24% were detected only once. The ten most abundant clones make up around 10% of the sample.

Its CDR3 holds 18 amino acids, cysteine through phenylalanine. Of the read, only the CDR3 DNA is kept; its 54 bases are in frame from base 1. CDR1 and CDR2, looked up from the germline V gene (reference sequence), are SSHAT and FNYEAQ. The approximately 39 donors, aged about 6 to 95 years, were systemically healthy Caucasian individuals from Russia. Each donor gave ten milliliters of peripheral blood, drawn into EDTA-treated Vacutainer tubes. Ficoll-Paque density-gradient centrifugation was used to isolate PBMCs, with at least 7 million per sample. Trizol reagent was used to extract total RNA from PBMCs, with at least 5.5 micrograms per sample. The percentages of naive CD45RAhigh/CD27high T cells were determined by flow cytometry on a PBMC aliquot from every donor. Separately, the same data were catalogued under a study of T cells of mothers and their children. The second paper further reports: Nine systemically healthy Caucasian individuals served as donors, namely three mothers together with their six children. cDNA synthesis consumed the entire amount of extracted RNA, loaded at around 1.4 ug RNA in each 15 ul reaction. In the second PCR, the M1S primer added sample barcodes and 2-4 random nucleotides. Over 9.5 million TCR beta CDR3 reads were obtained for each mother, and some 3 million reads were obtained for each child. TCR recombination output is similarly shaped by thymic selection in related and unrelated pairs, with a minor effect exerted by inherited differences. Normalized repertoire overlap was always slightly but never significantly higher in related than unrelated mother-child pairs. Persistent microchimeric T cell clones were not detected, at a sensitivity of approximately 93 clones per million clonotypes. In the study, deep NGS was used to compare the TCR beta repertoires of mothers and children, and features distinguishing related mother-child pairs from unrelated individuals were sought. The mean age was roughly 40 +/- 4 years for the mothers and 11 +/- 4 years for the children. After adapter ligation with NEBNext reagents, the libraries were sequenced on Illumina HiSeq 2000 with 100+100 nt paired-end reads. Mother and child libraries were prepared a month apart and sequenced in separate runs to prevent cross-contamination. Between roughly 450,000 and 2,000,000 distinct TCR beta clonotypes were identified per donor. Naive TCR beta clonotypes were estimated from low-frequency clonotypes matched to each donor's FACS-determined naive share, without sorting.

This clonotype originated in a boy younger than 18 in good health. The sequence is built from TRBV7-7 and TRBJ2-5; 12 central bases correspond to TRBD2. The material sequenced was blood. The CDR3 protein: CASSLGLSGLAGQETQYF. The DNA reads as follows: TGTGCTAGCAGCTTAGGTCTTAGTGGACTAGCGGGACAAGAGACCCAGTACTTC.